The clone carrying this TCR beta chain turned up a few times. This CDR3 has 14 amino acids. Germline assignment: CDR1 SGHKS and CDR2 YYEKEE (reference sequence). The ends were cut back, 4 bases at V and 0 bases at J, with 10 bases in the middle. This entry comes from a study of human T cells and chemical hapten exposure. In TCRdb, the RACE reads were re-called with MiXCR into one record per CDR3 protein. The sample has a few hundred thousand distinct CDR3 sequences, 5% to 6.5% seen once. Regarding time point: pre-sensitization, week 0. Stated treatment: therapeutic diphenylcyclopropenone sensitization with weekly scalp DPC.

Here the sequenced sample was whole blood, taken in connection with sensitization to the hapten diphenylcyclopropenone (DPC). The V gene is TRBV5-5, the J gene TRBJ1-1; D unclear. The sequence came from a woman between 18 and 30 years old with alopecia areata. Some clones in this sample may be carry-over from other donors' samples. Here the CDR3 DNA reads TGTGCCAGCAGCGAGGACCACATGAACACTGAAGCTTTCTTT. It yields the protein CASSEDHMNTEAFF.